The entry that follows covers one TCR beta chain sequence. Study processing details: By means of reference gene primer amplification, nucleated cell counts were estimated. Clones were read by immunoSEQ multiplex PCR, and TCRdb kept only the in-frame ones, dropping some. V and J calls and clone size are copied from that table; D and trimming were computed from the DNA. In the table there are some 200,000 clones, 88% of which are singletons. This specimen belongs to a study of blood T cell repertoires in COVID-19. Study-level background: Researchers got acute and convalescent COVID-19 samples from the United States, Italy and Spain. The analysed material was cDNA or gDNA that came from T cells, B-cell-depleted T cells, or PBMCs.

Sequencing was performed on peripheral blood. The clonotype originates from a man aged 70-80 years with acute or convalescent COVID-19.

The CDR3 DNA is TGCGCCAGCAGCTTGGGAGGACTAGCGCCAACCTACGAGCAGTACTTC. Amino acid sequence: CASSLGGLAPTYEQYF. The chain joins TRBV5-1 to TRBJ2-7; 9 positions match TRBD2. Germline V lookup: CDR1 SGHRS, CDR2 YFSETQ. CDR3 length equals 16 residues. Trimming at V came to 0 bases and at J to 2 bases, leaving 6 bases not matched to a gene. The full variable domain, in which reference TRBV5-1 and TRBJ2-7 provide the parts outside the CDR3, is KAGVTQTPRYLIKTRGQQVTLSCSPISGHRSVSWYQQTPGQGLQFLFEYFSETQRNKGNFPGRFSGRQFSNSRSEMNVSTLELGDSALYLCASSLGGLAPTYEQYFGPGTRLTVT.